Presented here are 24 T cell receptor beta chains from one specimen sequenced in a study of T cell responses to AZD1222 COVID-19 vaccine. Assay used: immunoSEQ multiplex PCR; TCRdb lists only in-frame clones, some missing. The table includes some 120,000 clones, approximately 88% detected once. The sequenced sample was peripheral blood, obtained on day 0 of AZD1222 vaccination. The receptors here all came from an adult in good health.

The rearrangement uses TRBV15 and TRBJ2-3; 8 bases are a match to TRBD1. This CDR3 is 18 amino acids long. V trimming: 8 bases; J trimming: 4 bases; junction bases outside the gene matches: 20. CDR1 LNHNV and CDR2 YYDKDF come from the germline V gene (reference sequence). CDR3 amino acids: CATSYRTGYRGSSDTQYF. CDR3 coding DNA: TGTGCCACCTCATACCGGACAGGGTACCGGGGCAGTTCAGATACGCAGTATTTT.

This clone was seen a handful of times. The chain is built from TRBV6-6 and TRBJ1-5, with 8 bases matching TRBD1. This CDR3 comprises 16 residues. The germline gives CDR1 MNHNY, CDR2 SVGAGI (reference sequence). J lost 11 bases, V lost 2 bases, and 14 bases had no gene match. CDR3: CASSYTGQGPGVAQHF. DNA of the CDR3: TGTGCCAGCAGTTACACCGGACAGGGCCCAGGGGTGGCCCAGCATTTT.

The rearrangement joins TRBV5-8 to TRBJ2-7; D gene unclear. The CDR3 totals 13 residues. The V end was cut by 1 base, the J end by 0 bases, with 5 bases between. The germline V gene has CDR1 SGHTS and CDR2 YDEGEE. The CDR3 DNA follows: TGTGCCAGCAGCTTGTACTCCTCCTACGAGCAGTACTTC. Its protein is CASSLYSSYEQYF.

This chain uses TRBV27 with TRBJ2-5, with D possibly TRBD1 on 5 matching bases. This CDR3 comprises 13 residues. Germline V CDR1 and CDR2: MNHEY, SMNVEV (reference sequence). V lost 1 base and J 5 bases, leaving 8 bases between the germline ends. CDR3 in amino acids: CASSLLGRETQYF. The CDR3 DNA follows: TGTGCCAGCAGTTTATTGGGGCGGGAGACCCAGTACTTC.

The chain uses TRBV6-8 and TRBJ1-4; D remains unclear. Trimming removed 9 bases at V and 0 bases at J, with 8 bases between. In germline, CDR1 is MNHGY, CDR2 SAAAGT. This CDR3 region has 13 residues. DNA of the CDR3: TGTGCCAGGGAGATACCAACTAATGAAAAACTGTTTTTT. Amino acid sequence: CAREIPTNEKLFF.

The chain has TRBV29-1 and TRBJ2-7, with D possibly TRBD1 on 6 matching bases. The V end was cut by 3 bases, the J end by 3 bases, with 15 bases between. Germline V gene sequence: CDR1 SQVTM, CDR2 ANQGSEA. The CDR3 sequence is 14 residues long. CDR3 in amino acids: CSVDSPGESYEQYF. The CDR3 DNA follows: TGCAGCGTTGATTCCCCAGGGGAGAGCTACGAGCAGTACTTC.

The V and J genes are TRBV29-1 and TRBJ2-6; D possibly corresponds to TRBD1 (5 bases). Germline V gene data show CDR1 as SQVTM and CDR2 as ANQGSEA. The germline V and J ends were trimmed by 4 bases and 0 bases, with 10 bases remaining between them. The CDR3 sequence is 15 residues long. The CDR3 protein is CSVVPQGSGANVLTF. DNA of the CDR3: TGCAGCGTTGTTCCGCAGGGCTCTGGGGCCAACGTCCTGACTTTC.

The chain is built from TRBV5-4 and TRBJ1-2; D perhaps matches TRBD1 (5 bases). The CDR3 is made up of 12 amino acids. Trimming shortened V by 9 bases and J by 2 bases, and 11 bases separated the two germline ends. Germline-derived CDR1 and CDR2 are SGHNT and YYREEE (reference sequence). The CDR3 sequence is CATTGGNYGYTF. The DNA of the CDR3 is TGTGCCACCACCGGGGGGAACTATGGCTACACCTTC.

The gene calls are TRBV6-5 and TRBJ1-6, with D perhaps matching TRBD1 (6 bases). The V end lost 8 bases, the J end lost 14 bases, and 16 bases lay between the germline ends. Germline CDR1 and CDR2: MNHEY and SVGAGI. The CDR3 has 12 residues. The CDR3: CASRSTGHTLHF. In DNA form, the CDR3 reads TGTGCCAGCCGATCTACAGGGCACACCCTCCACTTT.

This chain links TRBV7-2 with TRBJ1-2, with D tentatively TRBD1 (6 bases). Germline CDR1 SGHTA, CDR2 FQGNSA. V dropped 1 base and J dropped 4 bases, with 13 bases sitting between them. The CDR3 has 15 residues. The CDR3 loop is CASSLDGGSVYGYTF. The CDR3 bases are TGTGCCAGCAGCTTAGATGGGGGCTCCGTCTATGGCTACACCTTC.

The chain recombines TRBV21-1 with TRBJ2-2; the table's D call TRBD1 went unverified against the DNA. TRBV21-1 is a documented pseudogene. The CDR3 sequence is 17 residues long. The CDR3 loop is CASSKGRRTANTGELFF. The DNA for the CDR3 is TGTGCCAGCAGCAAAGGAAGGCGGACAGCGAACACCGGGGAGCTGTTTTTT.

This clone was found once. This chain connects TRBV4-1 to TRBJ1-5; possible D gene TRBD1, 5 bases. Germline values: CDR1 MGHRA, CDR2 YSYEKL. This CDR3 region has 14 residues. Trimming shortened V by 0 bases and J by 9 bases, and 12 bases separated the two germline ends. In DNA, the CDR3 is TGCGCCAGCAGCCAAGAAGCGGGGGATGGGCCCCAGCATTTT. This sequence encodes CASSQEAGDGPQHF.

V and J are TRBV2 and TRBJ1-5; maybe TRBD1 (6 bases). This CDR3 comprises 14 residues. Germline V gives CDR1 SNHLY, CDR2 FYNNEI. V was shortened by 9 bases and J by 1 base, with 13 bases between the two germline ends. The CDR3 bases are TGTGCCAGTGGGACCCAGGGGAGCAATCAGCCCCAGCATTTT. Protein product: CASGTQGSNQPQHF.

The CDR3 here is CASSMGGGGANVLTF. The CDR3 bases are TGTGCCAGTAGTATGGGGGGAGGTGGGGCCAACGTCCTGACTTTC. The chain links TRBV19 to TRBJ2-6, with D possibly being TRBD2 (6 bases). V dropped 3 bases and J dropped 3 bases, with 9 bases sitting between them. The CDR3 covers 15 residues. The germline CDR1 and CDR2 sequences are LNHDA and SQIVND (reference sequence).

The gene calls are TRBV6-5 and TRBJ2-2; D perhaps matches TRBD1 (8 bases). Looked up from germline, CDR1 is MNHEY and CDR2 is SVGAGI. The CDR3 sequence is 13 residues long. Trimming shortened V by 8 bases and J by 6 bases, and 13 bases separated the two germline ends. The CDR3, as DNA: TGTGCCAGCTGGACAGGGAGGGCCGGGGAGCTGTTTTTT. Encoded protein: CASWTGRAGELFF.

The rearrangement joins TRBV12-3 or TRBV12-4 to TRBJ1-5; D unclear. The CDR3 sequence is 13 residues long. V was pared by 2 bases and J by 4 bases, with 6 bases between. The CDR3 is CASSLLRNQPQHF. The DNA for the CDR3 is TGTGCCAGCAGTTTATTGAGAAATCAGCCCCAGCATTTT.

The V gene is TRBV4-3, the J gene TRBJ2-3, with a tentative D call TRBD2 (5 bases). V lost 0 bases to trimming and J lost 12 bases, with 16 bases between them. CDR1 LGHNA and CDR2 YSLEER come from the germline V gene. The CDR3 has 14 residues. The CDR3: CASSQDLRTPDQYF. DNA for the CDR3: TGCGCCAGCAGCCAAGATCTCCGGACTCCAGATCAGTATTTT.

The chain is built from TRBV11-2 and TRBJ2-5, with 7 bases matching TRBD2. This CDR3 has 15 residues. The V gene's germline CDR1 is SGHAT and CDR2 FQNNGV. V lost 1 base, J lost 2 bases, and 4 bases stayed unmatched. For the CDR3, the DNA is TGTGCCAGCAGCTTAGTCGTGGGGGGGCAAGAGACCCAGTACTTC. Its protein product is CASSLVVGGQETQYF.

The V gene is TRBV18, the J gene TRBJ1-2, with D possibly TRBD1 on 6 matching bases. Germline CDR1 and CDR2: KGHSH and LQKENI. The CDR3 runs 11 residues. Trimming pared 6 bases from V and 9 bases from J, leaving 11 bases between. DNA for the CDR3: TGTGCCAGCTCCCCGGACAGAAGCTACACCTTC. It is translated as CASSPDRSYTF.

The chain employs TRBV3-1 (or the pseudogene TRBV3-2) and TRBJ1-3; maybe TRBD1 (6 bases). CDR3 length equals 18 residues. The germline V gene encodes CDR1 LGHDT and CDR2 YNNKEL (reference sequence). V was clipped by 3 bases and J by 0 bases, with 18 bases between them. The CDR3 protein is CASSQAARGLSSGNTIYF. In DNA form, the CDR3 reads TGTGCCAGCAGCCAGGCAGCCAGGGGTTTGAGCTCTGGAAACACCATATATTTT.

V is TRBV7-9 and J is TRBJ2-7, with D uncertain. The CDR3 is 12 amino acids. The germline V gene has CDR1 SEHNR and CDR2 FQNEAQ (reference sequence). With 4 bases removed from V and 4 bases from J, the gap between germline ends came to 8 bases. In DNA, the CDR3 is TGTGCCAGCAGCTCCGAAGGATACGAGCAGTACTTC. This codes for CASSSEGYEQYF. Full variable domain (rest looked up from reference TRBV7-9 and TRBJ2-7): DTGVSQNPRHKITKRGQNVTFRCDPISEHNRLYWYRQTLGQGPEFLTYFQNEAQLEKSRLLSDRFSAERPKGSFSTLEIQRTEQGDSAMYLCASSSEGYEQYFGPGTRLTVT.

The CDR3 reads CASSPSLVSGNTIYF. The CDR3 DNA reads TGTGCCAGCTCACCCTCGTTGGTTTCAGGAAACACCATATATTTT. The chain joins TRBV18 to TRBJ1-3; D not resolved. This CDR3 contains 15 residues. Germline CDR1 KGHSH, CDR2 LQKENI. The V gene lost 3 bases and the J gene lost 4 bases, with 13 bases spanning the gap.

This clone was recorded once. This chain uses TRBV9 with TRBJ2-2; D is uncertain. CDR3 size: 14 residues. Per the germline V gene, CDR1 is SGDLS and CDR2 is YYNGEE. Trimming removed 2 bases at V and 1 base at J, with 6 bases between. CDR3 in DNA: TGTGCCAGCAGCGTGGGCCTGAACACCGGGGAGCTGTTTTTT. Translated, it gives CASSVGLNTGELFF.

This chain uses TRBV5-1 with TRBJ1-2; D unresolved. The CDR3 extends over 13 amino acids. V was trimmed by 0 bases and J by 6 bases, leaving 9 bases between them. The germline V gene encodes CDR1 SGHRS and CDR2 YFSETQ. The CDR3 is CASSLGQIDGYTF. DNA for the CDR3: TGCGCCAGCAGCTTGGGGCAGATAGATGGCTACACCTTC. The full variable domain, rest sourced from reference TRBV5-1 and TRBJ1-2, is KAGVTQTPRYLIKTRGQQVTLSCSPISGHRSVSWYQQTPGQGLQFLFEYFSETQRNKGNFPGRFSGRQFSNSRSEMNVSTLELGDSALYLCASSLGQIDGYTFGSGTRLTVV.